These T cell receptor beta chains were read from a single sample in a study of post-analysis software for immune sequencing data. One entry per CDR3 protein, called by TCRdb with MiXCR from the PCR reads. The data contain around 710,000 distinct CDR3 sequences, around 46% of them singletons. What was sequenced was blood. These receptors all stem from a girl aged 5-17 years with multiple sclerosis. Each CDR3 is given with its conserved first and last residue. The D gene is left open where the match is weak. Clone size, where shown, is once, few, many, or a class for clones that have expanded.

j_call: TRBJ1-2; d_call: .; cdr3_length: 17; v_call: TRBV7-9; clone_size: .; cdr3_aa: CASSLMSAGWSNYGYTF; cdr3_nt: TGTGCCAGCAGCTTAATGTCGGCAGGTTGGAGTAACTATGGCTACACCTTC
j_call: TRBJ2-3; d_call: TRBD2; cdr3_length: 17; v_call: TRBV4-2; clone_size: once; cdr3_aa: CASSRPEAGGVTNTQYF; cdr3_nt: TGTGCCAGCAGCCGCCCTGAGGCGGGAGGGGTCACGAATACGCAGTATTTT
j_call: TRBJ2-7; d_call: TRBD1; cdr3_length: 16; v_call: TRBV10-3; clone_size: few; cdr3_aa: CAISETGTAPTYEQYF; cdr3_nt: TGTGCCATCAGTGAAACCGGGACAGCCCCGACCTACGAGCAGTACTTC
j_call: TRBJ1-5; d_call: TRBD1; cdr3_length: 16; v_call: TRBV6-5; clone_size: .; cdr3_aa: CASSTTTGGSNQPQHF; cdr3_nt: TGTGCCAGCAGTACTACGACAGGGGGAAGCAATCAGCCCCAGCATTTT
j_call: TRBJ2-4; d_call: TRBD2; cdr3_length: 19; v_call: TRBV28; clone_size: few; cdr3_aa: CASSFPRPAGGPSGHIQYF; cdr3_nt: TGTGCCAGCAGTTTTCCAAGGCCGGCGGGAGGGCCTTCGGGGCACATTCAGTACTTC
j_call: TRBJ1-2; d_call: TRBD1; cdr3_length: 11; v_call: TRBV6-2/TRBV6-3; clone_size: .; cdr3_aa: CASSSQGDYTF; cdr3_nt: TGTGCCAGCAGTTCGCAGGGGGACTACACCTTC
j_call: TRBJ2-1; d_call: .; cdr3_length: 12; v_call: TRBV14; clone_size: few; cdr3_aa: CASSQAWREQFF; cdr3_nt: TGTGCCAGCAGCCAAGCCTGGAGGGAGCAGTTCTTC
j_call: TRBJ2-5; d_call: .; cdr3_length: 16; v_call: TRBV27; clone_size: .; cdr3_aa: CASSLGGDGLGDTQYF; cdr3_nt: TGTGCCAGCAGTTTAGGAGGTGATGGTCTAGGGGACACCCAGTACTTC
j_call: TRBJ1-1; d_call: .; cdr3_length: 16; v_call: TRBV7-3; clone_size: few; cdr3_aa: CASSLRGTLGGPEAFF; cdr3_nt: TGTGCCAGCAGCTTAAGGGGGACTCTCGGTGGCCCTGAAGCTTTCTTT
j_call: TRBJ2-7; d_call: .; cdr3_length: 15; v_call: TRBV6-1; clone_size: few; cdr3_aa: CASSTQQGPFYEQYF; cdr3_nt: TGTGCCAGCAGTACGCAACAGGGTCCGTTCTACGAGCAGTACTTC
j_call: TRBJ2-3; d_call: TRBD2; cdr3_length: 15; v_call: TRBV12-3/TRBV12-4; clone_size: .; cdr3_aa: CASRATSGSWDTQYF; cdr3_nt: TGTGCCAGCAGGGCGACTAGCGGGAGTTGGGATACGCAGTATTTT
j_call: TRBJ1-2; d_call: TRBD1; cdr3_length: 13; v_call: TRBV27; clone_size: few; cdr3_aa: CASSFRQGHGYTF; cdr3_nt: TGTGCCAGCAGTTTCCGACAGGGTCATGGCTACACCTTC
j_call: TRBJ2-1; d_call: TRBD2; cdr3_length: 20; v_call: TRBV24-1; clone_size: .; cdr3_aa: CATSDSMAAFTSGRAGEQFF; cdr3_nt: TGTGCCACCAGTGATTCAATGGCAGCCTTTACTAGCGGGAGGGCCGGTGAGCAGTTCTTC
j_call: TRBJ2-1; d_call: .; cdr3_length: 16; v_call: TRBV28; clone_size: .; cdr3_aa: CASSLVGRRYNNEQFF; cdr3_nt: TGTGCCAGCAGTTTAGTCGGCAGGAGATATAACAATGAGCAGTTCTTC
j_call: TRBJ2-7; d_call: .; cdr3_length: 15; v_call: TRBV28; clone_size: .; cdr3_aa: CASSSTHRAPYEQYF; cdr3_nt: TGTGCCAGCAGTTCCACGCACAGGGCCCCCTACGAGCAGTACTTC
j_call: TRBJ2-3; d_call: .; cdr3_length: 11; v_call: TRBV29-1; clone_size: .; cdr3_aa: CSVEGTDTQYF; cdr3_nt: TGCAGCGTTGAGGGCACAGATACGCAGTATTTT
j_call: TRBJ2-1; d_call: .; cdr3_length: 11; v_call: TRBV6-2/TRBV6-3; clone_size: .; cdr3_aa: CASGQTREQFF; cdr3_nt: TGTGCCAGCGGACAAACTAGGGAGCAGTTCTTC
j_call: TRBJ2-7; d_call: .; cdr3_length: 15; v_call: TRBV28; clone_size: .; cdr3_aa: CASSSTPGPHYEQYF; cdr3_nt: TGTGCCAGCAGTTCAACCCCGGGACCACACTACGAGCAGTACTTC
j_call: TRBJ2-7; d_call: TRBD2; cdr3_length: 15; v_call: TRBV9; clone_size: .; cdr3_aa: CASSVGASGRYEQYF; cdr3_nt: TGTGCCAGCAGCGTAGGGGCTAGCGGGAGGTACGAGCAGTACTTC
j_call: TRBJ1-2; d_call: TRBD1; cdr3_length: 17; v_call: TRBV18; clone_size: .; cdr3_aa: CASSPQLGTGTNYGYTF; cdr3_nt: TGTGCCAGCTCACCACAACTAGGGACAGGCACTAACTATGGCTACACCTTC
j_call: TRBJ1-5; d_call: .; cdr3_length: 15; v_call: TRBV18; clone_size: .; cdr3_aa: CASSPRGQGGQPQHF; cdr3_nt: TGTGCCAGCTCACCACGGGGACAAGGGGGTCAGCCCCAGCATTTT
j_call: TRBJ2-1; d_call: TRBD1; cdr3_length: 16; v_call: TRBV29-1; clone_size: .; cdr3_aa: CSVEGLTGGSYNEQFF; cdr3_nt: TGCAGCGTTGAAGGCCTTACAGGGGGGTCCTACAATGAGCAGTTCTTC
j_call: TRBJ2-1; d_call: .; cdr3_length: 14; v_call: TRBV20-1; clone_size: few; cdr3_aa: CSGRGTGNFNEQFF; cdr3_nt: TGCAGTGGGCGGGGGACAGGTAATTTCAATGAGCAGTTCTTC
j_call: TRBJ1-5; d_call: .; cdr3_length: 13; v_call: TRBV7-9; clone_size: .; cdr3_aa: CASSKGGGGPQHF; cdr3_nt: TGTGCCAGCAGCAAAGGGGGGGGTGGGCCCCAGCATTTT
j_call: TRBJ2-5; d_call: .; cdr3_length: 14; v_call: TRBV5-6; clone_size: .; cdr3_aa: CASSFMVIKETQYF; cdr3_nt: TGTGCCAGCAGCTTCATGGTTATAAAAGAGACCCAGTACTTC
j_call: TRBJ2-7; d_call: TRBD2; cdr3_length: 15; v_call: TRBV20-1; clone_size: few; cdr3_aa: CSAPRLAGGLYEQYF; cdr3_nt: TGCAGTGCTCCTCGACTAGCGGGAGGACTCTACGAGCAGTACTTC
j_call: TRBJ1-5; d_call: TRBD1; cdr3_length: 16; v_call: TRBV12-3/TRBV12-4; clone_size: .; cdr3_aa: CASSLGQGELNQPQHF; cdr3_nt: TGTGCCAGCAGTCTCGGACAGGGGGAGTTGAATCAGCCCCAGCATTTT
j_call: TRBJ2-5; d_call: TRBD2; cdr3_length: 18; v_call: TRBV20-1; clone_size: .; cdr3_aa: CSARDGGLAGPYQETQYF; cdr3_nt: TGCAGTGCTAGAGATGGGGGACTAGCGGGACCGTACCAAGAGACCCAGTACTTC
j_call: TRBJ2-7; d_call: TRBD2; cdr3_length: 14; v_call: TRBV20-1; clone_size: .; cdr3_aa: CSAREFAGALEQYF; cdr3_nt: TGCAGTGCTAGAGAATTTGCGGGAGCGCTCGAGCAGTACTTC
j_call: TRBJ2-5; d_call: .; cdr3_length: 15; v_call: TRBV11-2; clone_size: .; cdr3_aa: CASSSTLALQETQYF; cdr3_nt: TGTGCCAGCAGCTCCACCCTAGCGCTCCAAGAGACCCAGTACTTC
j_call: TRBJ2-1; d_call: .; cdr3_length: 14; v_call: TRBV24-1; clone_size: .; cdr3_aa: CATELGSSYNEQFF; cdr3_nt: TGTGCCACCGAACTGGGGAGCTCCTACAATGAGCAGTTCTTC
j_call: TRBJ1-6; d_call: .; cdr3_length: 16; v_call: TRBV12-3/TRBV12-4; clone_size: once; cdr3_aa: CASSLQAQADDSPLHF; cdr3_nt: TGTGCCAGCAGTTTACAGGCCCAGGCTGACGATTCACCCCTCCACTTC
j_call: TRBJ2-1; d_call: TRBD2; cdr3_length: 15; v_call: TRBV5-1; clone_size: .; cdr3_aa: CASSWDSGGYNEQFF; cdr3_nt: TGCGCCAGCAGCTGGGATAGCGGGGGTTACAATGAGCAGTTCTTC
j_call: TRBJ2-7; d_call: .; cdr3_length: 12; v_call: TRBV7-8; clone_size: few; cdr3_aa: CASSADHLEQYF; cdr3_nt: TGTGCCAGCAGCGCGGACCATTTGGAGCAGTACTTC
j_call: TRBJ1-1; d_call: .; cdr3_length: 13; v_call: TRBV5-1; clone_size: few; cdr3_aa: CASSGTENTEAFF; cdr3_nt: TGCGCCAGCTCCGGGACGGAGAACACTGAAGCTTTCTTT
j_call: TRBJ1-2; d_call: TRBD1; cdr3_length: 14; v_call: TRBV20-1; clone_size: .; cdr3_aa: CSASDRGNAIAYTF; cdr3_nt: TGCAGTGCTAGCGACAGGGGAAATGCGATAGCCTACACCTTC
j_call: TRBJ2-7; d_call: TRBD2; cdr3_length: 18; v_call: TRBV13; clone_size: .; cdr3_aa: CASSLGALGGLTGGEQYF; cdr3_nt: TGTGCCAGCAGCTTAGGGGCTCTGGGGGGACTAACGGGAGGCGAGCAGTACTTC
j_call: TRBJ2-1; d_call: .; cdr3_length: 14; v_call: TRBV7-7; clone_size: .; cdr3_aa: CASSPNGDYNEQFF; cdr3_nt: TGTGCTAGCAGCCCAAACGGCGACTACAATGAGCAGTTCTTC
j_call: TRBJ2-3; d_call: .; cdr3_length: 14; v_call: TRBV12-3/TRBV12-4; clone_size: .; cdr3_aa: CASSFYTSTDTQYF; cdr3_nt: TGTGCCAGCAGTTTTTATACTAGCACAGATACGCAGTATTTT
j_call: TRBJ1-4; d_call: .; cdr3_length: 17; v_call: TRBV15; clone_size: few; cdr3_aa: CATSRARSQLVYEKLFF; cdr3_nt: TGTGCCACCAGCAGGGCGAGGTCACAGCTAGTATATGAAAAACTGTTTTTT
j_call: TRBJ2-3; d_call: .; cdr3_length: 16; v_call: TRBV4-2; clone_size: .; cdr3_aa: CASSQDGASSTDTQYF; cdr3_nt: TGTGCCAGCAGCCAAGATGGAGCTTCTAGCACAGATACGCAGTATTTT
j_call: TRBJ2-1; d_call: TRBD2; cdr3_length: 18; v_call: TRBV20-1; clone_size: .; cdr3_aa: CSAPAGTSGRSYYNEQFF; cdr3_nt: TGCAGTGCTCCAGCCGGGACTAGCGGGAGGAGTTACTACAATGAGCAGTTCTTC
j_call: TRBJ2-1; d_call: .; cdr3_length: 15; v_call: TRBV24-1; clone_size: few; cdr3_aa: CATSDPARTTNEQFF; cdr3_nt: TGTGCCACCAGTGATCCCGCCCGGACTACGAATGAGCAGTTCTTC